This T cell receptor beta chain was obtained from a study of Graves' ophthalmopathy and Graves' hyperthyroidism. Study-level findings and limits: Sensitivity of roughly 64% and specificity of less than 85% were achieved by the model that predicted ophthalmopathy progression. Detection in blood was also observed for most expanded thyroid clonotypes above 0.001 frequency.

RNA transcripts served as template for amplifying TCR beta CDR3 sequences. First-round RT-PCR employed HTBI primers, with a second-round multiplex PCR after it. MiXCR was run by TCRdb on the multiplex PCR reads, yielding one entry per CDR3 protein. The sample consists of 52,000 or so distinct CDR3 sequences, approximately 52% of them appearing once. Of note for this clonotype: Its antigen is unknown.

Ophthalmopathy cases showed moderate-to-severe activity, scoring CAS ≥3 and NOSPECS ≥4, with duration under 3 months. Per germline, CDR1 SQVTM and CDR2 ANQGSEA. This CDR3 is 12 amino acids long. V was pared by 3 bases and J by 0 bases, with 5 bases between. The chain is built from TRBV29-1 and TRBJ1-1, with D hard to call. Sequencing used peripheral blood. This clonotype was obtained from an adult woman with Graves' ophthalmopathy. CDR3 amino acids: CSVEGMNTEAFF. The CDR3 DNA reads as TGCAGCGTTGAGGGAATGAACACTGAAGCTTTCTTT.